One sample yielded the 21 T cell receptor beta chains listed below, sequenced in a study of tumor-infiltrating lymphocytes in primary liver carcinoma. The template, approximately 500 ng total RNA, yielded TCR beta cDNA made with a constant-region primer. What produced the TCR beta libraries was three nested multiplex PCR rounds using slightly modified ARM-PCR. Both of the initial two PCR rounds ran for nine to ten cycles and employed TRBV1-TRBV30 forward primers alongside a C-beta reverse primer. TCRdb processed the multiplex PCR reads anew with MiXCR; each CDR3 protein has one entry. This sample has about 100,000 distinct CDR3 sequences; over 55% occur once, and the top ten carry just over 9.5%. For each extraction, RNA and DNA were obtained together from 20-30 mg of unsorted bulk tissue. Specimen: liver tumor tissue from sampling region 5. This sample's subset: tumor region T5, tumor centre. These receptors came from a woman in her sixties with primary liver carcinoma and hepatitis B virus infection.

This clonotype was counted a few times. The V call is TRBV28, the J call TRBJ1-4; possibly TRBD1 for D (6 bases). There are 14 residues in the CDR3. Looked up from germline, CDR1 is MDHEN and CDR2 is SYDVKM. Trimming cost V 5 bases and J 7 bases, with 14 bases left between them. CDR3 sequence: CASSLRQVAEKLFF. CDR3 sequence (DNA): TGTGCCAGCAGTCTTCGACAGGTAGCTGAAAAACTGTTTTTT.

This clonotype is a singleton in its sample. A read error may account for a junction end that differs from germline. This chain uses TRBV11-2 with TRBJ2-7; D is possibly TRBD1 (5 bases). CDR1 is SGHAT and CDR2 is FQNNGV in the germline V gene. There are 15 residues in the CDR3. CDR3 sequence reads: CASSLDTGHTSEQYF. In nucleotides, the CDR3 is TGTGCTAGCAGCTTAGACACAGGCCATACGTCCGAGCAGTATTTC.

The rearrangement joins TRBV2 to TRBJ2-1; 11 nucleotides align to TRBD2. The CDR3 sequence is 17 residues long. Per germline, CDR1 SNHLY and CDR2 FYNNEI. Trimming cost V 5 bases and J 4 bases; bases outside gene matches: 10. The CDR3 is CASSPPRGLADYNEQFF. The CDR3 DNA sequence: TGTGCCAGCAGTCCGCCTCGGGGACTAGCGGATTACAATGAGCAGTTCTTC.

Concerning this clonotype itself: A junction boundary mismatches the germline segment, possibly from a read error. The chain combines TRBV5-8 with TRBJ2-6, with no clear D. This CDR3 comprises 15 residues. Germline V lookup: CDR1 SGHTS, CDR2 YDEGEE. The DNA of the CDR3 is TGTGCCAGCAGCTCTCGGGTCTCTTGGGCCAACGTCCTGACTTTC. This sequence encodes CASSSRVSWANVLTF.

As concerns this clonotype: A junction boundary mismatches the germline segment, possibly from a read error. The genes are TRBV11-3 and TRBJ1-2, with D tentatively TRBD1 (5 bases). The CDR3 sequence is 15 residues long. Germline CDR1 reads SGHNT; CDR2 reads YENEEA. DNA for the CDR3: TGTGCCAGCAACCTCGGGACGGCCAGTCCCCATGGTTACACCTTC. This codes for CASNLGTASPHGYTF.

Remarks on this clonotype: This clone may be a read error of a much larger clone one base away. The conserved closing phenylalanine or tryptophan is absent in this CDR3, likely reflecting a read error. The chain joins TRBV30 to TRBJ1-2; 8 bases are a match to TRBD1. The germline gives CDR1 GTSNPN, CDR2 SVGIG (reference sequence). This CDR3 is 14 amino acids long. The ends lost 0 bases at V and 6 bases at J; junction bases unmatched: 6. CDR3 amino acids: CAWSVGTGGDGYTI. Written as DNA, the CDR3 is TGTGCCTGGAGTGTGGGGACAGGTGGGGATGGCTACACCATC.

For this clonotype: Germline is not matched at one junction end, which may reflect a read error. This sequence joins TRBV11-2 and TRBJ1-4; 7 nucleotides line up with TRBD1. Germline CDR1 SGHAT, CDR2 FQNNGV. The CDR3 has 18 residues. CDR3 DNA sequence: TGTGGCAGCAGTTTGACAGGGACCACTCGAGCAACTAATGAAAAACTGTTTTTT. Translating it yields CGSSLTGTTRATNEKLFF.

Of note for this clonotype: The junction departs from the called germline gene at one end, perhaps through a read error. The rearrangement uses TRBV6-6 and TRBJ2-7; 7 bases fit TRBD1. CDR3 size: 16 residues. CDR1 is MNHNY, CDR2 SVGAGI, per germline (reference sequence). The CDR3 sequence: CASGYSVTGTTYEQYF. CDR3 nucleotides: TGTGCCAGCGGTTATTCCGTGACAGGGACCACCTACGAGCAGTACTTC.

The rearrangement joins TRBV12-3 or TRBV12-4 to TRBJ2-7, with D possibly called TRBD1 or TRBD2 (7 bases each). CDR3 length: 14 residues. Trimming took off 6 bases at V and 6 bases at J, with 18 bases between the two ends. This CDR3 is CASSRGDSACEQYF. The CDR3 DNA follows: TGTGCCAGCAGCCGGGGGGACAGCGCGTGCGAGCAGTACTTC.

The chain links TRBV12-3 or TRBV12-4 to TRBJ2-3, with D possibly TRBD2 on 6 matching bases. CDR3 length: 16 residues. V shed 7 bases and J shed 3 bases, with 20 bases lying between them. The CDR3 is CASNFGAGMGTDTQYF. CDR3 DNA sequence: TGTGCCAGCAATTTCGGCGCGGGAATGGGTACAGATACGCAGTATTTT.

This clonotype was picked up one time. The chain uses TRBV2 and TRBJ2-1; 9 nucleotides align to TRBD2. Per the germline V gene, CDR1 is SNHLY and CDR2 is FYNNEI. V was pared by 8 bases and J by 8 bases, with 7 bases of the junction left unmatched. This CDR3 is built from 13 residues. CDR3: CASEIAGAYEQFF. In nucleotides, the CDR3 is TGTGCCAGCGAAATAGCGGGAGCCTATGAGCAGTTCTTC.

As regards this clonotype: A read error is possible here, since a much larger clone lies one base away. The V and J genes are TRBV5-4 and TRBJ2-7; weak D call: TRBD2 (5 bases). Per germline, CDR1 SGHNT and CDR2 YYREEE (reference sequence). The germline V and J ends were trimmed by 6 bases and 0 bases, with 13 bases remaining between them. The CDR3 contains 14 residues. The CDR3 loop reads CASMSTADSYEQYF. CDR3 nucleotide sequence: TGTGCCAGCATGTCCACAGCGGACTCCTACGAGCAGTACTTC.

This clonotype was counted many times. A much bigger clone sits one base away, suggesting this may be a read error. V usage is TRBV6-5 and J usage is TRBJ1-1; TRBD1 aligns across 9 bases. CDR1 is MNHEY and CDR2 is SVGAGI in the germline V gene. The CDR3 covers 14 residues. CDR3 sequence reads: CASGYSDRGTEAFF. As DNA, the CDR3 is TGTGCCAGCGGTTACTCGGACAGGGGTACTGAAGCTTTCTTT.

About this clonotype: The CDR3 ends on some other residue instead of the conserved phenylalanine or tryptophan, so this is likely a read error. CDR3 sequence (DNA): TGCAGCGTTAAGGGAGGGGCGGGACCCGCAGATACGCAGTATTAT. It translates to CSVKGGAGPADTQYY. V gene TRBV29-1 combines with J gene TRBJ2-3; the match to TRBD2 covers 7 bases. The CDR3 runs to 15 residues. The germline gives CDR1 SQVTM, CDR2 ANQGSEA. V gave up 5 bases and J gave up 4 bases; unmatched junction bases: 12.

This clonotype has just one count. Compared with germline, one end of the junction differs, possibly owing to a read error. This chain joins TRBV11-3 and TRBJ2-1, with D possibly TRBD1 on 5 matching bases. CDR1 SGHNT and CDR2 YENEEA come from the germline V gene. The CDR3 sequence is 15 residues long. This CDR3 is CVSSLGAQSRKEQSF. The CDR3 DNA reads TGTGTCAGCAGCTTAGGGGCCCAGAGTCGCAAGGAGCAGTCCTTC.

J is TRBJ1-5 and V is TRBV28; TRBD1 might be the D (5 bases). Germline lookup yields CDR1 MDHEN and CDR2 SYDVKM. Trimming cost V 7 bases and J 2 bases, with 21 bases left between them. The CDR3 has 17 amino acids. The CDR3 DNA is TGTGCCAGCATGGTGGGGGATCGGAGGGATTGCAATCAGCCCCAGCATTTT. This encodes CASMVGDRRDCNQPQHF.

Notes on this clonotype: A much more abundant neighbour one base away suggests this may be a read error. The CDR3 sequence is CASSLRGGFGTEAFF. CDR3 DNA: TGTGCCAGCAGTCTTAGAGGGGGATTTGGAACTGAAGCTTTCTTT. The chain carries TRBV12-3 or TRBV12-4 and TRBJ1-1; D might be TRBD1 (6 bases). The CDR3 consists of 15 residues. Trimming took off 5 bases at V and 5 bases at J, with 18 bases between the two ends.

Comments on this clonotype: Because the CDR3 is missing its conserved closing phenylalanine or tryptophan, this is likely a read error. The chain carries TRBV5-5 and TRBJ2-1; TRBD2 agrees at 13 bases. The germline gives CDR1 SGHKS, CDR2 YYEKEE (reference sequence). There are 16 residues in the CDR3. J gave up 5 bases and V 3 bases, and 5 bases lay outside the gene matches. As DNA, the CDR3 is TGTGCCAGCAGCTCCGGACTAGCGGGAGCTCACAATGAGCAGTTCATC. Its protein product is CASSSGLAGAHNEQFI.

A note on this clonotype: An end of the junction does not agree with germline; a read error may underlie this. The rearrangement uses TRBV11-2 and TRBJ2-5; no clear D. Germline CDR1 and CDR2: SGHAT and FQNNGV. The CDR3 has 12 residues. The CDR3 nucleotides are TGTGCCAGGAGCTCCGATCCAGAGACCCAGTACTTC. Translating gives CARSSDPETQYF.

This chain joins TRBV11-2 and TRBJ1-2; a possible D gene is TRBD1 (5 bases). This CDR3 is 15 amino acids long. Germline-derived CDR1 and CDR2 are SGHAT and FQNNGV. V lost 5 bases to trimming and J lost 4 bases, with 17 bases between them. As DNA, the CDR3 is TGTGCCAGCAGCATGACCTCCACAGGACGCTATGGCTACACCTTC. Protein product: CASSMTSTGRYGYTF. The full variable domain, with the rest looked up from reference TRBV11-2 and TRBJ1-2, is EAGVAQSPRYKIIEKRQSVAFWCNPISGHATLYWYQQILGQGPKLLIQFQNNGVVDDSQLPKDRFSAERLKGVDSTLKIQPAKLEDSAVYLCASSMTSTGRYGYTFGSGTRLTVV.

The chain has TRBV29-1 and TRBJ2-7; TRBD1 might be the D (6 bases). Trimming removed 7 bases from V and 7 bases from J, with 20 bases in between. Germline V lookup: CDR1 SQVTM, CDR2 ANQGSEA. The CDR3 is 13 residues long. The DNA for the CDR3 is TGCAGCGCCGGCAACCGCGGTACAGGGGAGCAGTACTTC. It is translated as CSAGNRGTGEQYF.